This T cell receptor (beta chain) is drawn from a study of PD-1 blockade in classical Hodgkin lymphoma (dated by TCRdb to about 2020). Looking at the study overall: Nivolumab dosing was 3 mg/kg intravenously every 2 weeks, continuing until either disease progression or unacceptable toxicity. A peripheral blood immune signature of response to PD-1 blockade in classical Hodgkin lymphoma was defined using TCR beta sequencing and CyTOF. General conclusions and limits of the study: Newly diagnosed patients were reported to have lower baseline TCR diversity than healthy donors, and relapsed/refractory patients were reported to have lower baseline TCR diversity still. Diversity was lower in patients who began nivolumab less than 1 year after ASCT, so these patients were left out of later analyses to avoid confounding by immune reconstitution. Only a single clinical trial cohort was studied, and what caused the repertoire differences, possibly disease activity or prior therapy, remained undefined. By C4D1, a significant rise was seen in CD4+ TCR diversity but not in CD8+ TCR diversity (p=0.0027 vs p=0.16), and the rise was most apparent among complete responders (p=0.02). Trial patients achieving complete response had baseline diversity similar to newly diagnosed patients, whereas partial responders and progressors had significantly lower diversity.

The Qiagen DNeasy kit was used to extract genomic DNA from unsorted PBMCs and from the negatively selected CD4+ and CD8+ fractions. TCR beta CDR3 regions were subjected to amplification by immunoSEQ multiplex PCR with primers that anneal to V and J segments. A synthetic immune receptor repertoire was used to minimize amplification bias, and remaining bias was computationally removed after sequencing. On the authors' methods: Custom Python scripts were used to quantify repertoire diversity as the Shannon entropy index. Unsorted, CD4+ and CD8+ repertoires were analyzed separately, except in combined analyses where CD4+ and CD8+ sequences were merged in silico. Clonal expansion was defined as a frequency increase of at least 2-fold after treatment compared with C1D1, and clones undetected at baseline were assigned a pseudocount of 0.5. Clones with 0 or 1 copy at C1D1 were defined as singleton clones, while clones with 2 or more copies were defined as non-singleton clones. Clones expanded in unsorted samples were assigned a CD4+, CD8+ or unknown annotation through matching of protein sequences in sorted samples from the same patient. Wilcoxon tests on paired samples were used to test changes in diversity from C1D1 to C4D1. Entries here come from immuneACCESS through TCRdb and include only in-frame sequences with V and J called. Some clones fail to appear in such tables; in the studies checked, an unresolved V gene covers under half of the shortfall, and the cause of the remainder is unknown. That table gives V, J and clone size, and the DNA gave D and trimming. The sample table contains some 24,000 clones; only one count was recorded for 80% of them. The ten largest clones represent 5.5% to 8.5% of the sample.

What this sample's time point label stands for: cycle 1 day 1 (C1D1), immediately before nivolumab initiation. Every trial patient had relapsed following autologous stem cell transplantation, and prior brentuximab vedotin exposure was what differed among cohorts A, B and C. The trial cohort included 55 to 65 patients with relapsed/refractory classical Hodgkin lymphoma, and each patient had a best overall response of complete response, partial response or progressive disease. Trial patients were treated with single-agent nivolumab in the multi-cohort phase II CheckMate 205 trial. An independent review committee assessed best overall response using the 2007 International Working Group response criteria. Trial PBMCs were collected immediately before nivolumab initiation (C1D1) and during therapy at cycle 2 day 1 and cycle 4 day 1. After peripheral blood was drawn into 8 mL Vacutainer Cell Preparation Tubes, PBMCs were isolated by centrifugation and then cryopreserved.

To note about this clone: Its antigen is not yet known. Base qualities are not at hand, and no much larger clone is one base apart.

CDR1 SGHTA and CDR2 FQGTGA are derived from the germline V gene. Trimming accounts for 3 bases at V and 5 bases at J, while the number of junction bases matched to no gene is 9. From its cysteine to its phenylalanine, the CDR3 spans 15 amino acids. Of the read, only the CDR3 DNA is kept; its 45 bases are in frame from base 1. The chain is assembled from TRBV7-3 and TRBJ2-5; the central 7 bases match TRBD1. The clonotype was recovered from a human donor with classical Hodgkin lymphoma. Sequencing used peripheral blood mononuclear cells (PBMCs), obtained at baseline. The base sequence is TGTGCCAGCAGCTTGGGGTTAAACAGGGGTGAGACCCAGTACTTC. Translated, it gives CASSLGLNRGETQYF.